This TCR beta chain came from a study of T cell responses to AZD1222 COVID-19 vaccine (dated by TCRdb to the early 2020s). For the study in its entirety: Because spike-specific TCR depth and breadth did not differ between the two schedules, AZD1222 recipients who got a second dose at roughly 4 weeks were pooled with those who got a second dose at roughly 12 weeks. A total of under 250 trial participants underwent TCR sequencing, of whom roughly 210 had received two doses of AZD1222 and 26 had received two doses of the MenACWY control vaccine. Enrollment into the trials was organized by age into subgroups of 18-55, 56-69 and 70-plus years, and those subgroups contained 148, 28 and 57 TCR-sequenced participants, respectively. Study-wide conclusions, independent of this receptor: Nearly half of unique spike-specific TCRs reportedly recognized epitopes outside regions mutated in the B.1.351 and B.1.1.7 variants. The 56-69-year group was small, and its depth increase did not reach significance, likely because of low power. Conclusions about previously exposed vaccinees are limited because only a handful of AZD1222 recipients were SARS-CoV-2 seropositive at baseline. Because no day 14 peak-response samples were available, repertoires were characterized only after the peak T cell response. After two AZD1222 doses, both the breadth and the depth of spike-specific TCRs were significantly higher than at day 0 and than in MenACWY recipients. CD4 TCRs associated with the vaccine covered the entire spike protein, and the dominant responses were in regions 160-218 and 743-854. Participants were mostly white British, with more females than males. The authors suggested clonal diversity may have been underestimated.

The time point label on this specimen signifies: baseline before first vaccination. Samples from vaccinated people were obtained from the UK trials COV001 and COV002, which included a single-blind randomized controlled phase 2/3 trial of AZD1222 (ChAdOx1 nCoV-19) in healthy adults. For TCRbeta chain sequencing, PBMC samples from trial participants were taken at day 0 and at day 28 after the second dose. Reading the germline V gene (reference sequence) gives CDR1 SEHNR and CDR2 FQNEAQ. The CDR3 sequence holds 13 residues, the cysteine and phenylalanine included. Only CDR3 DNA remains: 39 bases, in frame from the first base. At the junction V is shortened by 7 bases and J by 1 base, with 7 bases in between. Of note for this clone: No cognate antigen has been identified for it. Per-base qualities were not stored, and no clone one base away is much larger.

The CDR3 regions of human TCRbeta chains were analyzed by immunosequencing. The authors' pipeline ran thus. Repertoire TCRs were matched against a reference library of SARS-CoV-2-specific TCRs generated with the MIRA antigen-specificity platform. Breadth meant the fraction of unique TCRs that were SARS-CoV-2-associated, whereas depth meant the fraction of total T cells that were SARS-CoV-2-associated. Using the MIRA data, every spike-specific TCR was mapped to the spike region that the TCR reacted to and assigned to either a CD4 or a CD8 class. Log10-transformed breadth and depth values were compared by one-way ANOVA with Sidak's multiple comparisons tests. TCRdb holds this immuneACCESS table with in-frame rearrangements only. Some clones are missing; in checked studies, unresolved V genes explain under half, and the rest has no known cause. Clone size and V and J calls were adopted from that table, with D and trimming inferred from the DNA. The sample has around 100,000 clones on record, more than 70% of them singletons. Clones ranked in the top ten supply 15% to 20% of the sample.

The sequence is built from TRBV7-9 and TRBJ2-2; a weak D assignment points to TRBD2 (5 bases agree). Sequences were derived from peripheral blood, sampled on day 0 of AZD1222 vaccination. The receptor was isolated from an adult in good health. The CDR3 protein: CASIEGNTGELFF. DNA sequence: TGTGCCAGCATCGAGGGGAACACCGGGGAGCTGTTTTTT.